This is a list of T cell receptor beta chains from one sample in a study of T cell responses to AZD1222 COVID-19 vaccine. Profiled with immunoSEQ multiplex PCR; TCRdb holds only in-frame clones, not every one. Here the sample spans more than 120,000 clones, 85% to 95% being singletons. This specimen consisted of peripheral blood, obtained 28 days after the second AZD1222 dose. These receptors originate from an adult who received the AZD1222 COVID-19 vaccine. The CDR3 runs from the conserved cysteine through the conserved F or W. A D gene is named only where the DNA matches it firmly. Part of the rows lack a size; the others show once, few, many or a class for expanded clones.

>TRBV6-5|.|.|TRBJ1-2
CASSWGGADGYTF
TGTGCCAGCAGTTGGGGGGGGGCGGATGGCTACACCTTC
>TRBV29-1|.|.|TRBJ1-2
CSVRAGAHYGYTF
TGCAGCGTGAGGGCAGGGGCCCACTATGGCTACACCTTC
>TRBV27|.|.|TRBJ1-6
CASSLTRNSPLHF
TGTGCCAGCAGTTTAACGAGAAATTCACCCCTCCACTTT
>TRBV21-1|.|.|TRBJ2-7
CASSKAHEGAFYEQYF
TGTGCCAGCAGCAAAGCGCATGAGGGGGCATTTTACGAGCAGTACTTC
>TRBV11-2|.|TRBD2|TRBJ2-1
CASSDRGAGGVNEQFF
TGTGCCAGCAGCGACCGCGGGGCGGGAGGGGTCAATGAGCAGTTCTTC
>TRBV11-3|.|TRBD2|TRBJ2-3
CASSSLAGERDTQYF
TGTGCCAGCAGCTCGCTAGCGGGAGAAAGAGATACGCAGTATTTT
>TRBV4-3|.|.|TRBJ2-1
CASSSPGTVEQFF
TGCGCCAGCAGCTCCCCGGGGACCGTTGAGCAGTTCTTC
>TRBV30|.|.|TRBJ2-2
CAWTQEGRENTGELFF
TGTGCCTGGACCCAAGAGGGGCGGGAGAACACCGGGGAGCTGTTTTTT
>TRBV20-1|.|.|TRBJ2-3
CSAYLGDTQYF
TGCAGTGCTTACCTGGGAGATACGCAGTATTTT
>TRBV7-9|.|TRBD1|TRBJ1-1
CASSPVAGTGKNTEAFF
TGTGCCAGCAGCCCGGTCGCCGGGACAGGGAAGAACACTGAAGCTTTCTTT
>TRBV5-1|.|.|TRBJ2-3
CASSYLSTDTQYF
TGCGCCAGCAGCTACTTGAGCACAGATACGCAGTATTTT
>TRBV4-1|once|TRBD2|TRBJ2-3
CASSQGLAGSVTQYF
TGCGCCAGCAGCCAAGGACTAGCGGGCTCAGTGACGCAGTATTTT
>TRBV10-2|.|.|TRBJ2-2
CASSEINKNTGELFF
TGCGCCAGCAGTGAGATAAATAAGAACACCGGGGAGCTGTTTTTT
>TRBV7-9|.|.|TRBJ2-1
CASSLVVDYPYNEQFF
TGTGCCAGCAGCTTAGTAGTGGACTACCCTTACAATGAGCAGTTCTTC
>TRBV18|once|.|TRBJ1-2
CASSYREGDGYTF
TGTGCCAGCTCCTACAGGGAGGGGGATGGCTACACCTTC
>TRBV27|.|.|TRBJ1-2
CASSLDGIYGYTF
TGTGCCAGCAGTTTGGACGGTATCTATGGCTACACCTTC
>TRBV3-1/TRBV3-2|.|.|TRBJ2-5
CASSQEGRTEETQYF
TGTGCCAGCAGCCAAGAAGGGAGGACTGAAGAGACCCAGTACTTC
>TRBV3-1/TRBV3-2|.|.|TRBJ2-2
CASSQDRGLRELFF
TGTGCCAGCAGCCAAGATAGGGGACTCCGGGAGCTGTTTTTT
>TRBV3-1/TRBV3-2|.|.|TRBJ1-5
CASSPGINQPQHF
TGTGCCAGCAGCCCAGGAATCAATCAGCCCCAGCATTTT
>TRBV5-1|.|.|TRBJ2-3
CASRKEADTQYF
TGCGCCAGCAGAAAGGAGGCAGATACGCAGTATTTT
>TRBV28|.|.|TRBJ1-5
CASSPAGRDSNQPQHF
TGTGCCAGCAGTCCAGCCGGGAGGGATAGCAATCAGCCCCAGCATTTT
>TRBV5-1|.|TRBD1|TRBJ1-3
CASSLWTGGSGNTIYF
TGCGCCAGCAGCTTATGGACAGGGGGCTCTGGAAACACCATATATTTT
>TRBV10-2|once|TRBD2|TRBJ2-1
CASREIRASGRAYNEQFF
TGCGCCAGCAGGGAAATAAGGGCTAGCGGGAGGGCTTACAATGAGCAGTTCTTC
>TRBV4-1|.|TRBD2|TRBJ2-3
CASSQVAASGGHTDTQYF
TGCGCCAGCAGCCAGGTCGCGGCTAGCGGGGGGCACACAGATACGCAGTATTTT
>TRBV6-6|.|TRBD1|TRBJ2-7
CASSYSLTGGIYEQYF
TGTGCCAGCAGTTACTCCTTGACAGGGGGGATCTACGAGCAGTACTTC
>TRBV6-4|.|TRBD2|TRBJ2-1
CASSDGTSSYNEQFF
TGTGCCAGCAGTGACGGGACTAGCTCCTACAATGAGCAGTTCTTC
>TRBV19|.|.|TRBJ1-1
CASSIGRGLNTEAFF
TGTGCCAGTAGTATAGGGAGGGGCCTAAACACTGAAGCTTTCTTT
>TRBV7-9|.|.|TRBJ1-1
CASSSRGSTEAFF
TGTGCCAGCAGCTCTCGGGGGAGTACTGAAGCTTTCTTT
>TRBV7-2|.|.|TRBJ2-2
CASRGAADTGELFF
TGTGCCAGCAGGGGGGCAGCGGACACCGGGGAGCTGTTTTTT
>TRBV6-5|.|.|TRBJ2-3
CASNGPFLRTDTQYF
TGTGCCAGCAACGGCCCGTTCCTCCGCACAGATACGCAGTATTTT
>TRBV28|once|TRBD1|TRBJ1-6
CASSPEGQGWHSPLHF
TGTGCCAGCAGCCCCGAGGGACAGGGGTGGCATTCACCCCTCCACTTT
>TRBV18|once|.|TRBJ1-5
CASSPGTGNNQPQHF
TGTGCCAGCTCACCCGGGACCGGTAACAATCAGCCCCAGCATTTT
>TRBV5-1|.|.|TRBJ1-5
CASSFEGNQPQHF
TGCGCCAGCTCCTTTGAGGGGAATCAGCCCCAGCATTTT
>TRBV2|.|TRBD2|TRBJ2-1
CASYGLAGVYNEQFF
TGTGCCAGTTATGGACTAGCGGGAGTCTACAATGAGCAGTTCTTC
>TRBV6-5|.|.|TRBJ2-2
CASANRENTGELFF
TGTGCCAGCGCGAACAGGGAAAACACCGGGGAGCTGTTTTTT
>TRBV4-3|once|.|TRBJ2-2
CASSQELGENGGELFF
TGCGCCAGCAGCCAAGAATTAGGGGAAAATGGCGGGGAGCTGTTTTTT
>TRBV28|.|TRBD2|TRBJ2-3
CASNLAEAGGADTQYF
TGTGCCAGCAACCTCGCCGAGGCGGGGGGGGCAGATACGCAGTATTTT
>TRBV10-1|.|TRBD2|TRBJ2-1
CASSEGLAGIYNEQFF
TGCGCCAGCAGTGAGGGACTAGCGGGCATTTACAATGAGCAGTTCTTC
>TRBV27|few|.|TRBJ2-3
CASRINQGKGNTQYF
TGTGCCAGCAGAATCAATCAGGGGAAAGGAAATACGCAGTATTTT
>TRBV3-1/TRBV3-2|.|.|TRBJ1-1
CASSQGTEAFF
TGTGCCAGCAGCCAGGGGACTGAAGCTTTCTTT
>TRBV25-1|.|.|TRBJ1-6
CASSETRQVGRSPLHF
TGTGCCAGCAGTGAAACGCGACAGGTCGGTCGGTCACCCCTCCACTTT
>TRBV4-1|.|.|TRBJ1-2
CASSLRAGTGRNYGYTF
TGCGCCAGCAGCCTCCGGGCGGGAACAGGTAGAAACTATGGCTACACCTTC
>TRBV19|once|TRBD1|TRBJ2-7
CASSFNLMTGVSYEQYF
TGTGCCAGTAGTTTCAACCTCATGACAGGGGTATCCTACGAGCAGTACTTC
>TRBV25-1|.|.|TRBJ1-2
CASSEYSGYGYTF
TGTGCCAGCAGTGAATATAGCGGGTACGGCTACACCTTC
>TRBV3-1/TRBV3-2|.|.|TRBJ1-2
CASSQDGRRANYGYTF
TGTGCCAGCAGCCAAGATGGCCGGAGAGCTAACTATGGCTACACCTTC
>TRBV28|.|TRBD2|TRBJ2-1
CASPSGTSGGADEQFF
TGTGCCAGTCCCTCCGGGACTAGCGGGGGGGCCGATGAGCAGTTCTTC
>TRBV9|few|TRBD1|TRBJ1-2
CASSAGDRGRGYTF
TGTGCCAGCAGCGCCGGGGACAGGGGGCGAGGCTACACCTTC
>TRBV15|.|.|TRBJ1-3
CATSRQGIVGNTIYF
TGTGCCACCAGCAGACAGGGTATAGTTGGAAACACCATATATTTT
>TRBV9|.|TRBD1|TRBJ1-2
CASSFRDSSYGYTF
TGTGCCAGCAGCTTCCGGGACAGTTCCTATGGCTACACCTTC
>TRBV3-1/TRBV3-2|.|.|TRBJ1-1
CASSPHLDRTEAFF
TGTGCCAGCAGCCCCCACTTAGATAGGACTGAAGCTTTCTTT
>TRBV5-1|.|.|TRBJ1-3
CASSLGPYRVDTIYF
TGCGCCAGCAGCTTGGGTCCCTATCGGGTTGACACCATATATTTT
>TRBV6-5|.|.|TRBJ1-1
CASTWTDVNTEAFF
TGTGCCAGCACCTGGACAGATGTGAACACTGAAGCTTTCTTT